Sequencing of this T cell receptor (beta chain) was carried out in a study of Tregs in tolerant kidney transplant recipients. This clone was counted only a few times. Data came from immunoSEQ multiplex PCR; TCRdb stores just in-frame clones and leaves some out. The table shows 200,000 to 300,000 clones, with about 80% occurring only once. Trimming took off 4 bases at V and 7 bases at J, with 16 bases between the two ends. This CDR3 contains 14 residues. Germline loops: CDR1 LNHDA, CDR2 SQIVND (reference sequence). The receptor was isolated from a human donor in good health. The sample consisted of CD4+ T cells from blood. The chain carries TRBV19 and TRBJ1-2; the D gene is possibly TRBD1 (6 bases). The CDR3 here is CASSRQQGTSGYTF. Here the CDR3 DNA reads TGTGCCAGTAGTAGGCAACAGGGTACTAGTGGCTACACCTTC.